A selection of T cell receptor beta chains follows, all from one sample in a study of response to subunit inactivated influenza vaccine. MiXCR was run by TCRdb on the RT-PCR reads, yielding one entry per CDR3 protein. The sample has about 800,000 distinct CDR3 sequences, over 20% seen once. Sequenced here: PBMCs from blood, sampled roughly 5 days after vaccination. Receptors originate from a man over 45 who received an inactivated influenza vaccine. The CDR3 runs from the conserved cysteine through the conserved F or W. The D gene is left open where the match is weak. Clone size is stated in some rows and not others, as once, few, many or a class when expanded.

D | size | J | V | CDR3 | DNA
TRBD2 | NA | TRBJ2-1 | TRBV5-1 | CASSLEGRGRYNEQFF | TGCGCCAGCAGCTTGGAGGGGCGGGGGAGATACAATGAGCAGTTCTTC
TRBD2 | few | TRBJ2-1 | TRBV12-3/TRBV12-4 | CASSFSGRYNEQFF | TGTGCCAGCAGTTTTAGCGGGCGTTACAATGAGCAGTTCTTC
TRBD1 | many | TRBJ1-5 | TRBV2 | CASRSGGYNQPQHF | TGTGCCAGCCGGTCAGGGGGTTACAATCAGCCCCAGCATTTT
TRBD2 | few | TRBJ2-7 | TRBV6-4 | CASAGRVLDEQYF | TGTGCCAGCGCGGGGAGGGTTCTAGACGAGCAGTACTTC
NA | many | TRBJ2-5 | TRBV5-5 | CASSSGQKETQYF | TGTGCCAGCAGCTCGGGCCAAAAAGAGACCCAGTACTTC
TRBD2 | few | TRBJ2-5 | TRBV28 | CASSPDFSGGARETQYF | TGTGCCAGCAGTCCCGACTTTAGCGGGGGGGCCAGGGAGACCCAGTACTTC
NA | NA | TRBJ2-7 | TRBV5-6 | CASSVRQPLQYF | TGTGCCAGCAGCGTACGACAGCCTCTGCAGTACTTC
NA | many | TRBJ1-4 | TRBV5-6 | CASSWREVGGEKLFF | TGTGCCAGCAGCTGGCGGGAGGTCGGCGGTGAAAAACTGTTTTTT
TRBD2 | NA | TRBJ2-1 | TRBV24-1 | CATSPTGTTYNEQFF | TGTGCCACCAGTCCGACCGGGACTACCTACAATGAGCAGTTCTTC
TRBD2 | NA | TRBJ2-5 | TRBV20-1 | CSARTTSGGGQETQYF | TGCAGTGCTAGAACGACTAGCGGGGGGGGGCAAGAGACCCAGTACTTC
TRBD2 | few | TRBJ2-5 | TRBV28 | CASKTRSSGSWRETQYF | TGTGCCAGCAAGACTCGGTCTAGCGGGAGCTGGCGAGAGACCCAGTACTTC
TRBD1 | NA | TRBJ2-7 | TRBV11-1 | CASSETGTGALRQYF | TGTGCCAGCAGCGAAACGGGGACAGGGGCTTTGAGGCAGTACTTC
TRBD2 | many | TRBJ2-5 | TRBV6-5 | CASSFRSGGGETQYF | TGTGCCAGCAGTTTTAGGAGCGGGGGTGGAGAGACCCAGTACTTC
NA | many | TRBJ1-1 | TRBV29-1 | CSVAVSVNTEAFF | TGCAGCGTTGCGGTGTCAGTCAACACTGAAGCTTTCTTT
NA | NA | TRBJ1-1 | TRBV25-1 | CASSEPGMNTEAFF | TGTGCCAGCAGTGAACCCGGCATGAACACTGAAGCTTTCTTT
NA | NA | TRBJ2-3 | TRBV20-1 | CSAKPSYNTDTQYF | TGCAGTGCAAAACCCAGCTACAACACAGATACGCAGTATTTT
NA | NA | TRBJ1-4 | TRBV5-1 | CASSQGGRWGEKLFF | TGCGCCAGCAGCCAGGGAGGCAGGTGGGGTGAAAAACTGTTTTTT
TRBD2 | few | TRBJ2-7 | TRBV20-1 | CSARDPSGSYEQYF | TGCAGTGCTAGAGATCCCAGCGGGAGCTACGAGCAGTACTTC
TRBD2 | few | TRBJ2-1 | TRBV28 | CASSPRAHTLTSRNEQFF | TGTGCCAGCAGTCCGCGGGCCCATACCCTGACTAGCCGGAATGAGCAGTTCTTC
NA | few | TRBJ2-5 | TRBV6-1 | CASNPRGRETQYF | TGTGCCAGCAACCCCAGGGGACGGGAGACCCAGTACTTC
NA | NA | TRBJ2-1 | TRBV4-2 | CASSAGTSVRNEQFF | TGTGCCAGCAGCGCCGGGACTTCCGTACGCAATGAGCAGTTCTTC
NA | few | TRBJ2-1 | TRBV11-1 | CASSSLWAGKGIHGEQFF | TGTGCCAGCAGCTCGCTGTGGGCAGGGAAGGGGATACATGGTGAGCAGTTCTTC
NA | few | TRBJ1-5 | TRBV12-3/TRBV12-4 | CASSLAPRGSNQPQHF | TGTGCCAGCAGTTTAGCCCCCCGTGGAAGCAATCAGCCCCAGCATTTT
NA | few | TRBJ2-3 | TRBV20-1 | CSAATRSDTQYF | TGCAGTGCGGCTACTAGATCAGATACGCAGTATTTT
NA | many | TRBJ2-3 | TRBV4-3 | CASSQDSGPQYF | TGCGCCAGCAGCCAAGATTCGGGACCCCAGTATTTT
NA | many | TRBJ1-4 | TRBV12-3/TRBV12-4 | CASSMRTDSNEKLFF | TGTGCCAGCAGTATGCGGACTGACTCTAATGAAAAACTGTTTTTT
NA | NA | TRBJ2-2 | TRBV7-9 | CASSLATGTNTGELFF | TGTGCCAGCAGCTTAGCTACAGGGACGAACACCGGGGAGCTGTTTTTT
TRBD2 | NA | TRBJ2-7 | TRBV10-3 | CAISQREGLNEQYF | TGTGCCATCAGCCAGCGGGAGGGCCTAAACGAGCAGTACTTC
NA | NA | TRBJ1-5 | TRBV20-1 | CSARGTMDQPQHF | TGCAGTGCTAGGGGGACAATGGATCAGCCCCAGCATTTT
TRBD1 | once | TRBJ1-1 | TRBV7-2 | CASRKTGVVNTEAFF | TGTGCCAGCAGAAAAACAGGGGTGGTGAACACTGAAGCTTTCTTT
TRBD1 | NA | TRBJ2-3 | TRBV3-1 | CASSRGTGGIMDTQYF | TGTGCCAGCAGCCGGGGGACAGGGGGCATCATGGATACGCAGTATTTT
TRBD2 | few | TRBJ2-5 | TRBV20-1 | CSASGGREAETQYF | TGCAGTGCTAGTGGCGGGAGGGAGGCAGAGACCCAGTACTTC
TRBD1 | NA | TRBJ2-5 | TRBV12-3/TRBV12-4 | CASSQSPGQGTQETQYF | TGTGCCAGCAGTCAATCACCGGGACAGGGGACGCAAGAGACCCAGTACTTC
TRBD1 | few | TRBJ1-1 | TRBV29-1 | CSVEGQGAWTEAFF | TGCAGCGTTGAGGGACAGGGGGCTTGGACTGAAGCTTTCTTT
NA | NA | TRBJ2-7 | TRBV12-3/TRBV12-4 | CASSSRWLDGYEQYF | TGTGCCAGCAGTAGCCGTTGGCTAGATGGCTACGAGCAGTACTTC
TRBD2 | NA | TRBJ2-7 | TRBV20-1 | CSARAASGSHEQYF | TGCAGTGCTAGGGCGGCTAGCGGGTCCCACGAGCAGTACTTC
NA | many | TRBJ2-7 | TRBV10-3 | CAISESKGYEQYF | TGTGCCATCAGTGAGTCGAAGGGGTACGAGCAGTACTTC
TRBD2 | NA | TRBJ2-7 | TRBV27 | CASSLFPSGSYEQYF | TGTGCCAGCAGTTTATTTCCTAGCGGATCCTACGAGCAGTACTTC
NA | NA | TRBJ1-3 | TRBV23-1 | CASIGGNTIYF | TGCGCCAGCATAGGGGGAAACACCATATATTTT
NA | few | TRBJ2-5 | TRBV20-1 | CSATTGNWETQYF | TGCAGTGCTACCACAGGGAATTGGGAGACCCAGTACTTC
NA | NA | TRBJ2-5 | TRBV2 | CASSDSRGRRFQETQYF | TGTGCCAGCAGTGATTCGAGGGGTCGCCGCTTCCAAGAGACCCAGTACTTC